A selection of T cell receptor beta chains follows, all from one sample in a study of glioma-infiltrating T cells after dendritic cell vaccination. Produced via immunoSEQ multiplex PCR; TCRdb's table is partial and in-frame only. The sample yields 25,000 to 35,000 clones, more than 85% seen once. Source: blood, taken before dendritic cell vaccination. The receptors stem from a human donor with glioblastoma. Both conserved end residues are part of each CDR3.

J: TRBJ1-1; V: TRBV30; CDR3: CAWRSRGNTEAFF
J: TRBJ2-3; V: TRBV11-1; CDR3: CASSTGNTDTQYF
J: TRBJ2-5; V: TRBV27; CDR3: CASSRTQETQYF
J: TRBJ1-3; V: TRBV2; CDR3: CASSERAGTGNTIYF
J: TRBJ1-2; V: TRBV5-4; CDR3: CASSLGMDYQNDGYTF
J: TRBJ1-6; V: TRBV2; CDR3: CASSVGTNNSPLHF
J: TRBJ1-4; V: TRBV25-1; CDR3: CASSLGTNNEKLFF
J: TRBJ1-5; V: TRBV6-1; CDR3: CASSGDRRGNQPQHF
J: TRBJ2-7; V: TRBV2; CDR3: CASGPGGQYF
J: TRBJ2-5; V: TRBV5-1; CDR3: CASSGGQIQETQYF
J: TRBJ1-6; V: TRBV7-8; CDR3: CASSLVGQVNSPLHF
J: TRBJ2-3; V: TRBV11-2; CDR3: CASSQTGLTSDTQYF
J: TRBJ2-5; V: TRBV7-9; CDR3: CASSSLWGGGGQETQYF
J: TRBJ2-1; V: TRBV29-1; CDR3: CSVERVVGVGNEQFF
J: TRBJ2-1; V: TRBV7-9; CDR3: CASSWANEQFF
J: TRBJ2-3; V: TRBV2; CDR3: CASSEAPPDTQYF
J: TRBJ1-6; V: TRBV5-4; CDR3: CASSSRGRSYNSPLHF
J: TRBJ2-3; V: TRBV20-1; CDR3: CSASSVDTQYF
J: TRBJ1-1; V: TRBV18; CDR3: CASSPDKRTEAFF
J: TRBJ1-1; V: TRBV6-5; CDR3: CASQKQGNTEAFF
J: TRBJ2-3; V: TRBV4-2; CDR3: CASSQEGGVSTDTQYF
J: TRBJ1-4; V: TRBV6-5; CDR3: CASSYSLATLNEKLFF
J: TRBJ1-3; V: TRBV5-1; CDR3: CASSLTGTGGPFSGNTIYF